Only a few counts were recorded for the clone carrying this TCR beta chain. The record originates from a study of blood T cell repertoires in COVID-19. Looking at the study overall: Sources were T cells, B-cell-depleted T cells, or PBMCs; the material itself was cDNA or gDNA.

Trimming took off 4 bases at V and 7 bases at J, with 11 bases between the two ends. Germline CDR1 reads SNHLY; CDR2 reads FYNNEI. The CDR3 loop spans 13 amino acids. Original data processing: The assay estimated nucleated cells by amplifying reference gene primers. TCRdb's copy holds only in-frame clones and misses some; the assay was immunoSEQ multiplex PCR. The V and J calls and clone size come from that table; D and trimming were worked out from the DNA. Seen here are approximately 330,000 clones, around 90% observed once, and the top ten hold under 1.1%. Sequences were obtained from peripheral blood. The chain has TRBV2 and TRBJ1-5, with no clear D. This receptor was identified in a woman aged 40-49 years with COVID-19, enrolled during active disease. Written as DNA, the CDR3 is TGTGCCAGCAGTGTTGAGGGCGGGCAGCCCCAGCATTTT. Its protein is CASSVEGGQPQHF.